Following are 32 T cell receptor beta chains from one sample sequenced in a study of T cell repertoires in aging, cancer and after chemotherapy. TCR beta rearrangements were amplified from peripheral blood genomic DNA. Rearranged V-D-J TRB sequences were amplified with a mixed TRB-A/B primer pool. TCRdb independently ran MiXCR on the multiplex PCR reads; one entry per CDR3 protein. The repertoire consists of around 4,000 distinct CDR3 sequences, with 25% to 30% occurring once and the leading ten covering approximately 50%. Sequences were obtained from blood. All receptors come from a human donor in good health.

This chain joins TRBV20-1 and TRBJ2-7; D not resolved. Trimming pared 6 bases from V and 3 bases from J, leaving 9 bases between. The CDR3 runs 11 residues. Germline V lookup: CDR1 DFQATT, CDR2 SNEGSKA (reference sequence). For the CDR3, the DNA is TGCAGTGCCAACTCGTTCTACGAGCAGTACTTC. Residues: CSANSFYEQYF.

V gene TRBV27 combines with J gene TRBJ1-1, with a tentative D call TRBD1 (6 bases). The length of the CDR3 is 14 residues. Germline V lookup: CDR1 MNHEY, CDR2 SMNVEV (reference sequence). Trimming pared 5 bases from V and 3 bases from J, leaving 13 bases between. CDR3 nucleotide sequence: TGTGCCAGCAGTGTCACAGGGCTAGACACTGAAGCTTTCTTT. Translated, it gives CASSVTGLDTEAFF.

Turning to this clonotype: A much larger clone lies one base from this, so it may be a read error. The V call is TRBV19, the J call TRBJ2-5; 7 bases line up with TRBD1. Per germline, CDR1 LNHDA and CDR2 SQIVND (reference sequence). The CDR3 loop spans 14 amino acids. The CDR3 protein is CASTLIEGAETHYF. In DNA form, the CDR3 reads TGTGCCAGTACCCTAATAGAGGGGGCAGAGACCCATTACTTC.

This clonotype has just a few counts. The V gene is TRBV4-2, the J gene TRBJ2-7; tentative D call: TRBD2 (6 bases). With 0 bases removed from V and 3 bases from J, the gap between germline ends came to 9 bases. Germline CDR1 reads LGHNA; CDR2 reads YNFKEQ. The CDR3 length is 14 residues. For the CDR3, the DNA is TGTGCCAGCAGCCAAGATGGGCGGGACTACGAGCAGTACTTC. This translates into CASSQDGRDYEQYF.

Within the sample, this clonotype is large. The rearrangement links TRBV19 to TRBJ1-2; possible D gene TRBD1, 5 bases. This CDR3 is 13 amino acids long. With 9 bases removed from V and 5 bases from J, the gap between germline ends came to 16 bases. Per the germline V gene, CDR1 is LNHDA and CDR2 is SQIVND (reference sequence). The CDR3 DNA reads as TGTGCCAGCAATCTCCCTGGGGGATATGGCTACACCTTC. The encoded protein is CASNLPGGYGYTF.

This rearrangement joins TRBV9 to TRBJ2-1; D gene ambiguous. V shed 0 bases and J shed 6 bases, with 13 bases lying between them. This CDR3 is 15 amino acids long. Germline loops: CDR1 SGDLS, CDR2 YYNGEE. The CDR3 spells CASSVAANVANEQFF. CDR3 bases: TGTGCCAGCAGCGTAGCGGCTAATGTCGCCAATGAGCAGTTCTTC. The whole variable domain, filled in from reference TRBV9 and TRBJ2-1, reads DSGVTQTPKHLITATGQRVTLRCSPRSGDLSVYWYQQSLDQGLQFLIQYYNGEERAKGNILERFSAQQFPDLHSELNLSSLELGDSALYFCASSVAANVANEQFFGPGTRLTVL.

V is TRBV10-2 and J is TRBJ2-1, with D possibly TRBD1 on 5 matching bases. This CDR3 is built from 13 residues. With 7 bases removed from V and 12 bases from J, the gap between germline ends came to 19 bases. CDR1 is WSHSY and CDR2 is SAAADI in the germline V gene. The CDR3 DNA is TGCGCCAGCAAGGGTCAGGGTTGGTTGGGGCAGTTCTTC. Its translation is CASKGQGWLGQFF.

By share, this clonotype counts as medium-sized. The chain recombines TRBV19 with TRBJ2-3, with D perhaps given as TRBD1 or TRBD2 (5 bases each). Per germline, CDR1 LNHDA and CDR2 SQIVND (reference sequence). Trimming removed 3 bases from V and 3 bases from J, with 13 bases in between. The CDR3 contains 15 residues. The CDR3 DNA follows: TGTGCCAGTAGTATTACGGGACCGGGGACAGATACGCAGTATTTT. It specifies CASSITGPGTDTQYF. Looking up the rest from reference TRBV19 and TRBJ2-3 gives the full variable domain: DGGITQSPKYLFRKEGQNVTLSCEQNLNHDAMYWYRQDPGQGLRLIYYSQIVNDFQKGDIAEGYSVSREKKESFPLTVTSAQKNPTAFYLCASSITGPGTDTQYFGPGTRLTVL.

This clonotype was observed a single time. J is TRBJ2-1 and V is TRBV20-1; D not certain. The CDR3 runs to 19 residues. Germline CDR1 reads DFQATT; CDR2 reads SNEGSKA (reference sequence). Trimming shortened V by 3 bases and J by 0 bases, and 24 bases separated the two germline ends. The CDR3 loop is CSASPLVLDPRDSYNEQFF. CDR3 bases: TGCAGTGCTAGTCCCCTAGTACTCGATCCTAGGGACTCCTACAATGAGCAGTTCTTC.

This sequence joins TRBV23-1 and TRBJ2-7; D is undetermined. TRBV23-1 is an ORF for which the function is uncertain. The ends were cut back, 7 bases at V and 4 bases at J, with 8 bases in the middle. This CDR3 comprises 11 residues. The CDR3: CASNQEYEQYF. The CDR3, as DNA: TGCGCCAGCAATCAGGAGTACGAGCAGTACTTC.

In its sample, this clonotype is medium-sized. The V gene is TRBV5-4, the J gene TRBJ1-2; 8 nucleotides align to TRBD1. Per the germline V gene, CDR1 is SGHNT and CDR2 is YYREEE (reference sequence). The CDR3 covers 13 residues. The J segment lost 4 bases and the V segment lost 4 bases, leaving 3 bases of the junction unmatched. The DNA of the CDR3 is TGTGCCAGCAGCCGGGACAGGCCCTATGGCTACACCTTC. Translation gives CASSRDRPYGYTF. The full variable domain, rest sourced from reference TRBV5-4 and TRBJ1-2, is ETGVTQSPTHLIKTRGQQVTLRCSSQSGHNTVSWYQQALGQGPQFIFQYYREEENGRGNFPPRFSGLQFPNYSSELNVNALELDDSALYLCASSRDRPYGYTFGSGTRLTVV.

This clonotype has just a few counts. The chain employs TRBV20-1 and TRBJ2-1, with 9 positions matching TRBD2. J was trimmed by 8 bases and V by 6 bases; bases with no gene match: 11. Per the germline V gene, CDR1 is DFQATT and CDR2 is SNEGSKA (reference sequence). The CDR3 length is 14 residues. The CDR3 DNA reads TGCAGTGCCTCATTGGTAGCGGGAGCTTATGAGCAGTTCTTC. It translates to CSASLVAGAYEQFF.

The chain employs TRBV6-5 and TRBJ2-4, with 8 positions matching TRBD1. Germline CDR1 MNHEY, CDR2 SVGAGI. V was pared by 7 bases and J by 2 bases, with 7 bases of the junction left unmatched. The CDR3 loop spans 15 amino acids. This chain's CDR3 is CASTAQGASKNIQYF. CDR3 coding DNA: TGTGCCAGCACCGCTCAGGGGGCGTCCAAAAACATTCAGTACTTC.

The sample holds a few counts of this clonotype. This chain connects TRBV5-5 to TRBJ2-7; 7 bases agree with TRBD2. Per the germline V gene, CDR1 is SGHKS and CDR2 is YYEKEE (reference sequence). The CDR3 has 19 residues. With V trimmed by 1 base and J by 3 bases, 19 bases remained unmatched. CDR3 loop: CASSLRTSRGKYLHYEQYF. In DNA form, the CDR3 reads TGTGCCAGCAGCTTGAGGACTAGTCGCGGCAAATATCTCCACTACGAGCAGTACTTC.

Note on this clonotype: A much more abundant neighbour one base away suggests this may be a read error. The J gene is TRBJ2-5, the V gene TRBV27, with TRBD1 matching 7 bases. The CDR3 has 14 residues. Germline assignment: CDR1 MNHEY and CDR2 SMNVEV (reference sequence). Unmatched junction bases numbered 11, after V lost 6 bases and J lost 7 bases. The CDR3 is CASRCVTRTGTQYF. CDR3 in DNA: TGTGCCAGCAGGTGTGTGACCAGGACAGGGACCCAGTACTTC.

The chain recombines TRBV5-1 with TRBJ2-5, with D unresolved. Trimming left V 2 bases short and J 1 base short, with 9 bases between. The germline gives CDR1 SGHRS, CDR2 YFSETQ. This CDR3 is 14 amino acids long. CDR3 nucleotides: TGCGCCAGCAGCTTACGGCCGCCCCAAGAGACCCAGTACTTC. Its protein is CASSLRPPQETQYF. Full variable domain (remainder filled in from reference TRBV5-1 and TRBJ2-5): KAGVTQTPRYLIKTRGQQVTLSCSPISGHRSVSWYQQTPGQGLQFLFEYFSETQRNKGNFPGRFSGRQFSNSRSEMNVSTLELGDSALYLCASSLRPPQETQYFGPGTRLLVL.

V is TRBV4-2 and J is TRBJ1-2, with D perhaps TRBD1 (5 bases). The V and J ends lost 3 bases and 10 bases respectively, with 18 bases between them. CDR3 length: 14 residues. Germline V lookup: CDR1 LGHNA, CDR2 YNFKEQ. The CDR3 spells CASSQGPANSDYTF. CDR3 DNA sequence: TGTGCCAGCAGCCAGGGACCAGCAAACTCCGACTACACCTTC.

This sequence joins TRBV20-1 and TRBJ1-4, with 7 bases matching TRBD1. The V and J ends lost 4 bases and 3 bases, in that order; junction bases with no gene match: 2. This CDR3 is built from 13 residues. The germline V gene has CDR1 DFQATT and CDR2 SNEGSKA (reference sequence). The CDR3 region is CSAKGQPNEKLFF. The CDR3 DNA is TGCAGTGCTAAGGGACAGCCTAATGAAAAACTGTTTTTT.

The chain combines TRBV18 with TRBJ1-1, with D maybe TRBD1 (6 bases). Germline-derived CDR1 and CDR2 are KGHSH and LQKENI. The V end was cut by 2 bases, the J end by 2 bases, with 12 bases between. This CDR3 spans 15 amino acids. The CDR3, as DNA: TGTGCCAGCTCACCAACCCCAGGGGATAACACTGAAGCTTTCTTT. Its protein is CASSPTPGDNTEAFF. Variable domain in full (rest from reference TRBV18 and TRBJ1-1): NAGVMQNPRHLVRRRGQEARLRCSPMKGHSHVYWYRQLPEEGLKFMVYLQKENIIDESGMPKERFSAEFPKEGPSILRIQQVVRGDSAAYFCASSPTPGDNTEAFFGQGTRLTVV.

V gene TRBV6-5 combines with J gene TRBJ2-7; 8 nucleotides align to TRBD1. V dropped 4 bases and J dropped 5; count of bases not matched to a gene: 4. Germline V gene data show CDR1 as MNHEY and CDR2 as SVGAGI. CDR3 length: 13 amino acids. In DNA, the CDR3 is TGTGCCAGCAGTTTACGACAGGGGCACGAGCAGTACTTC. Translated: CASSLRQGHEQYF.

With respect to this clonotype: A read error may explain this, as a much larger clone is one base away. The chain combines TRBV19 with TRBJ2-1; D is possibly TRBD1 or TRBD2 (5 bases each). Germline values: CDR1 LNHDA, CDR2 SQIVND (reference sequence). The CDR3 runs to 15 residues. V was cut by 7 bases and J by 1 base, with 14 bases left in between. The CDR3 sequence is CASNLGVPSYNEQFF. The CDR3 nucleotides are TGTGCCAGTAACTTGGGGGTACCGTCCTACAATGAGCAGTTCTTC.

This clonotype appeared a few times. V is TRBV5-4 and J is TRBJ1-4; D call uncertain. Trimming removed 4 bases from V and 8 bases from J, with 18 bases in between. Germline V CDR1 and CDR2: SGHNT, YYREEE (reference sequence). This CDR3 region has 15 residues. CDR3 region: CASSQYSPLGEKLFF. The DNA for the CDR3 is TGTGCCAGCAGCCAATACAGCCCTTTGGGCGAAAAACTGTTTTTT.

The sample holds a few counts of this clonotype. V and J are TRBV20-1 and TRBJ2-1; TRBD1 matches 10 bases. Germline trimming cut 6 bases from V and 7 bases from J; bases unmatched to any gene: 9. CDR1 and CDR2 from the germline V gene are DFQATT and SNEGSKA (reference sequence). This CDR3 comprises 14 residues. This chain's CDR3 is CSARTGGVGNEQFF. The CDR3 nucleotides read TGCAGTGCCCGGACAGGGGGGGTGGGTAATGAGCAGTTCTTC.

This clonotype was counted only a few times. The V call is TRBV5-1, the J call TRBJ2-1; 11 nucleotides align to TRBD2. Germline values: CDR1 SGHRS, CDR2 YFSETQ. This CDR3 is 14 amino acids long. V trimming: 6 bases; J trimming: 5 bases; junction bases outside the gene matches: 4. The CDR3 nucleotides are TGCGCCAGCATTGGGACTAGCGGAAACAATGAGCAGTTCTTC. It yields the protein CASIGTSGNNEQFF.

The chain is built from TRBV10-3 and TRBJ2-2, with 9 bases lining up with TRBD1. The germline V gene encodes CDR1 ENHRY and CDR2 SYGVKD. The CDR3 loop spans 16 amino acids. The ends lost 4 bases at V and 4 bases at J; junction bases unmatched: 7. CDR3 amino acids: CAISGTTGGRTGELFF. The CDR3 DNA reads TGTGCCATCAGTGGGACCACAGGGGGCCGCACCGGGGAGCTGTTTTTT.

This clonotype is medium-sized. The chain is built from TRBV6-2 or TRBV6-3 and TRBJ2-1; 7 bases line up with TRBD2. Unmatched junction bases numbered 0, after V lost 2 bases and J lost 8 bases. CDR1 and CDR2 from the germline V gene are MNHEY and SVGEGT. This CDR3 has 12 residues. CDR3 DNA: TGTGCCAGCAGTTACGGGGGGGATGAGCAGTTCTTC. It codes for CASSYGGDEQFF.

Within the sample, this clonotype is medium-sized. This rearrangement joins TRBV5-4 to TRBJ2-1; D remains unclear. Trimming pared 0 bases from V and 8 bases from J, leaving 15 bases between. The CDR3 is made up of 15 amino acids. The V gene's germline CDR1 is SGHNT and CDR2 YYREEE (reference sequence). CDR3 DNA sequence: TGTGCCAGCAGCTTGGGGCACCGGCGAGCCGATGAGCAGTTCTTC. Translating it yields CASSLGHRRADEQFF.

With respect to this clonotype: Since a much larger clone is just one base distant, this may be a read error. The chain recombines TRBV18 with TRBJ2-7; D is unresolved. Germline-derived CDR1 and CDR2 are KGHSH and LQKENI. The CDR3 sequence is 12 residues long. CDR3 region: CASSPEAHEQNF. The CDR3 DNA sequence: TGTGCCAGCTCACCCGAGGCCCACGAGCAGAACTTC.

By share, this clonotype counts as medium-sized. The chain combines TRBV19 with TRBJ1-2, with D possibly TRBD1 on 5 matching bases. Germline V gene lookup returns CDR1 LNHDA and CDR2 SQIVND (reference sequence). V lost 5 bases and J 7 bases, leaving 17 bases between the germline ends. The CDR3 has 14 amino acids. Written as DNA, the CDR3 is TGTGCCAGTAGTCGAAGCTGGGGGTCTGGTGGCTACACCTTC. Encoded protein: CASSRSWGSGGYTF.

This clonotype is categorized as medium-sized. This rearrangement joins TRBV24-1 to TRBJ2-3; 10 positions match TRBD2. This CDR3 has 17 amino acids. After removal of 0 bases from V and 2 bases from J, the junction contained 4 bases not matched to a gene. The V gene's germline CDR1 is KGHDR and CDR2 SFDVKD. CDR3 amino acids: CATSDLGLAVDTDTQYF. DNA for the CDR3: TGTGCCACCAGTGATTTGGGACTAGCGGTGGACACAGATACGCAGTATTTT.

The table lists this clonotype with a few counts. This chain uses TRBV6-4 with TRBJ2-6; TRBD1 aligns across 7 bases. Germline CDR1 and CDR2: MRHNA and SNTAGT. The CDR3 is 14 amino acids. J was trimmed by 2 bases and V by 6 bases; bases with no gene match: 1. The CDR3 DNA reads TGTGCCAGCAGCGACAGGGCTGGGGCCAACGTCCTGACTTTC. Its protein is CASSDRAGANVLTF.

Sample share makes this clonotype medium-sized. The chain combines TRBV24-1 with TRBJ2-5; 7 bases line up with TRBD1. Germline CDR1 reads KGHDR; CDR2 reads SFDVKD. V trimming: 3 bases; J trimming: 2 bases; junction bases outside the gene matches: 2. The length of the CDR3 is 14 residues. In DNA, the CDR3 is TGTGCCACCAGTGATCCGGGACAGCAAGAGACCCAGTACTTC. Its protein is CATSDPGQQETQYF.